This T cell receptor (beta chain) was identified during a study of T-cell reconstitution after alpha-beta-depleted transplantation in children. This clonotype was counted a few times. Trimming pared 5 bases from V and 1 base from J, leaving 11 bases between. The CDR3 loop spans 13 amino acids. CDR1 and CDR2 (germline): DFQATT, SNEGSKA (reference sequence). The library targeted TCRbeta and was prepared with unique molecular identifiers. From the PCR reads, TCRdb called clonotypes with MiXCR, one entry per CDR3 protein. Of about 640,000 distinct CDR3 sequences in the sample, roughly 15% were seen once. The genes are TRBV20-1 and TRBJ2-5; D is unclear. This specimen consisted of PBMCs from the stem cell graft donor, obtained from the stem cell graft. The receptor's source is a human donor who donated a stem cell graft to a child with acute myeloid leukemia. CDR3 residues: CSALRNPQETQYF. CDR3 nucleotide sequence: TGCAGTGCTCTAAGAAACCCCCAAGAGACCCAGTACTTC.